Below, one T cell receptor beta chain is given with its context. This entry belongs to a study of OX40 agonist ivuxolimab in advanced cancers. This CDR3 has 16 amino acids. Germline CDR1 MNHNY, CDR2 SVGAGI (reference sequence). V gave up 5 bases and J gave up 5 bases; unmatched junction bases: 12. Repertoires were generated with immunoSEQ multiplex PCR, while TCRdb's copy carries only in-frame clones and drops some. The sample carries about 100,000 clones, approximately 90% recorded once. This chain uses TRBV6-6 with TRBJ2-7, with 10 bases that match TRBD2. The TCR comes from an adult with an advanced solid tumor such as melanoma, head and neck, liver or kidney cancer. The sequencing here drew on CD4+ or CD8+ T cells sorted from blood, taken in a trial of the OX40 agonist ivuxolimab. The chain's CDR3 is CASSPWTSGWGDEQYF. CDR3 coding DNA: TGTGCCAGCAGTCCCTGGACTAGCGGTTGGGGCGACGAGCAGTACTTC.